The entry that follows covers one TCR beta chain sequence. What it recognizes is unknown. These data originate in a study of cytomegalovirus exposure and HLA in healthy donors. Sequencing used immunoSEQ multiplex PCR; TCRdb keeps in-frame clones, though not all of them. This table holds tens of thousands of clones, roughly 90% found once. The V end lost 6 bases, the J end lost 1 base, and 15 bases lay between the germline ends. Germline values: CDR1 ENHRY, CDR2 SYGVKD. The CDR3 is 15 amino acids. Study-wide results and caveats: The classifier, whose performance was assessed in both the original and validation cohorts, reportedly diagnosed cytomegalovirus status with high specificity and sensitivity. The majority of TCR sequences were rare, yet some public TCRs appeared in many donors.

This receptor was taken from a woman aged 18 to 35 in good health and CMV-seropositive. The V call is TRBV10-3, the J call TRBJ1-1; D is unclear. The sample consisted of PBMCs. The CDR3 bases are TGTGCCATCAGAAGAGCGGGATCAGAGAACACTGAAGCTTTCTTT. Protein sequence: CAIRRAGSENTEAFF.